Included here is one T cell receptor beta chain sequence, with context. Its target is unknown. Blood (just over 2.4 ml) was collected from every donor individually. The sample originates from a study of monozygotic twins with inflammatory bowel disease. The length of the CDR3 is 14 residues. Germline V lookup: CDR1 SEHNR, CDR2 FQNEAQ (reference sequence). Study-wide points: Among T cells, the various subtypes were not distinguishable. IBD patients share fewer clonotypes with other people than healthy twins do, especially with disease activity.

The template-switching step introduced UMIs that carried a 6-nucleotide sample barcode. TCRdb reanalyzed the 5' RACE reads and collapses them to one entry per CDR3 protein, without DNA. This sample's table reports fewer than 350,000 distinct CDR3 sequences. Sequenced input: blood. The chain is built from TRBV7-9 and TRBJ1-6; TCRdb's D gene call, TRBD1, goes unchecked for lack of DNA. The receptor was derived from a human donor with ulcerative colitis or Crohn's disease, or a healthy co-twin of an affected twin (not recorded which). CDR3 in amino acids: CASSFRAGGSPLHF.